Following are 27 T cell receptor beta chains from one sample sequenced in a study of cytomegalovirus exposure and HLA in healthy donors. PCR used 60 Vbeta primers and 13 Jbeta primers. Some clones are missing from TCRdb's copy, which holds only in-frame ones; the method was immunoSEQ multiplex PCR. Found here are over 140,000 clones, about 80% of them singletons; the top ten hold 1.4%. The sequencing input was PBMCs. The receptors derive from a man younger than 40 in good health and CMV-seropositive.

The chain is built from TRBV6-1 and TRBJ1-1, with 7 bases aligning to TRBD1. CDR1 and CDR2 (germline): MNHNS, SASEGT. The junction had 9 bases not matched to a gene; V was cut back by 6 bases and J by 2 bases. The CDR3 sequence is 15 residues long. The CDR3 nucleotides are TGTGCCAGCAGAGCACGTACAGGGGATAACACTGAAGCTTTCTTT. Its translation is CASRARTGDNTEAFF.

The rearrangement joins TRBV7-9 to TRBJ1-1; perhaps TRBD1 as D (6 bases). V lost 1 base and J lost 3, with 6 bases in between. The CDR3 length is 13 residues. Germline CDR1 reads SEHNR; CDR2 reads FQNEAQ (reference sequence). In DNA, the CDR3 is TGTGCCAGCAGCTTAGAGGGGGACACTGAAGCTTTCTTT. Translated: CASSLEGDTEAFF.

The chain links TRBV5-1 to TRBJ2-7; 8 nucleotides line up with TRBD2. The V gene's germline CDR1 is SGHRS and CDR2 YFSETQ. The CDR3 runs 15 residues. With 4 bases clipped from V and 3 bases from J, the junction kept 9 bases outside the gene matches. The CDR3 DNA reads as TGCGCCAGCAGCCCATTAGCGGGACACAACTACGAGCAGTACTTC. Its translation is CASSPLAGHNYEQYF.

This sequence joins TRBV5-1 and TRBJ2-5, with 11 bases that match TRBD2. The CDR3 sequence is 16 residues long. Unmatched junction bases numbered 10, after V lost 4 bases and J lost 5 bases. Germline CDR1 reads SGHRS; CDR2 reads YFSETQ. Written as DNA, the CDR3 is TGCGCCAGCAGCCGTGGGACTAGCGGTGGGGAGGAGACCCAGTACTTC. Its protein is CASSRGTSGGEETQYF.

The chain employs TRBV2 and TRBJ2-1, with 11 bases aligning to TRBD1. The CDR3 totals 15 residues. Germline CDR1 and CDR2: SNHLY and FYNNEI. Trimming at V came to 7 bases and at J to 6 bases, leaving 8 bases not matched to a gene. In DNA form, the CDR3 reads TGTGCCAGCACCATTACCGGGACAGGGGGCAATGAGCAGTTCTTC. Residues: CASTITGTGGNEQFF.

The chain combines TRBV28 with TRBJ2-5, with no clear D. The CDR3 is 12 residues long. V dropped 6 bases and J dropped 1 base, with 6 bases sitting between them. Germline V gene lookup returns CDR1 MDHEN and CDR2 SYDVKM. The CDR3: CASRGSQETQYF. In nucleotides, the CDR3 is TGTGCCAGCAGGGGCAGCCAAGAGACCCAGTACTTC.

V is TRBV6-5 and J is TRBJ1-2; 9 bases are shared with TRBD1. The germline gives CDR1 MNHEY, CDR2 SVGAGI. The CDR3 runs to 14 residues. Losses at the gene ends were 2 bases for V and 6 bases for J; bases not matched to a gene: 4. CDR3 protein: CASSYQDRGDGYTF. In nucleotides, the CDR3 is TGTGCCAGCAGTTACCAGGACAGGGGCGATGGCTACACCTTC.

The rearrangement links TRBV11-1 to TRBJ2-3, with D unclear. The V end lost 4 bases, the J end lost 3 bases, and 5 bases lay between the germline ends. Germline CDR1 and CDR2: SGHAT and FQDESV (reference sequence). CDR3 size: 12 residues. CDR3 DNA sequence: TGTGCCAGCAGCTCCCCAACAGATACGCAGTATTTT. This translates into CASSSPTDTQYF. Complete variable domain (other parts from reference TRBV11-1 and TRBJ2-3): EAEVAQSPRYKITEKSQAVAFWCDPISGHATLYWYRQILGQGPELLVQFQDESVVDDSQLPKDRFSAERLKGVDSTLKIQPAELGDSAMYLCASSSPTDTQYFGPGTRLTVL.

The gene calls are TRBV18 and TRBJ1-6; TRBD1 aligns across 9 bases. Trimming at V came to 2 bases and at J to 7 bases, leaving 3 bases not matched to a gene. Germline CDR1 reads KGHSH; CDR2 reads LQKENI. The CDR3 has 15 residues. In nucleotides, the CDR3 is TGTGCCAGCTCACCAGGGGACAGGGAAAATTCACCCCTCCACTTT. Protein product: CASSPGDRENSPLHF.

The J gene is TRBJ2-7, the V gene TRBV5-1; TRBD1 agrees at 10 bases. The CDR3 is made up of 14 amino acids. V lost 6 bases, J lost 2 bases, and 5 bases stayed unmatched. Germline loops: CDR1 SGHRS, CDR2 YFSETQ. In DNA form, the CDR3 reads TGCGCCAGCACCCCGGGACAGGGGACCTACGAGCAGTACTTC. It is translated as CASTPGQGTYEQYF.

The chain combines TRBV27 with TRBJ2-7; 11 bases fit TRBD2. Trimming took 6 bases from V and 4 from J; bases not matched to a gene: 5. The CDR3 is 14 amino acids. The germline V gene encodes CDR1 MNHEY and CDR2 SMNVEV (reference sequence). The CDR3 DNA follows: TGTGCCAGCAGACGTAGCGGGGGGGTGTACGAGCAGTACTTC. This sequence encodes CASRRSGGVYEQYF.

The rearrangement joins TRBV19 to TRBJ1-1; 8 nucleotides line up with TRBD1. Germline CDR1 reads LNHDA; CDR2 reads SQIVND (reference sequence). Unmatched junction bases numbered 4, after V lost 5 bases and J lost 5 bases. The CDR3 has 13 residues. In DNA, the CDR3 is TGTGCCAGTAGTGACAGGGGAGGGACTGAAGCTTTCTTT. Amino acids: CASSDRGGTEAFF.

The J gene is TRBJ2-7, the V gene TRBV27; tentative D call: TRBD2 (6 bases). Germline CDR1 and CDR2: MNHEY and SMNVEV (reference sequence). The CDR3 extends over 14 amino acids. Trimming took off 4 bases at V and 6 bases at J, with 16 bases between the two ends. DNA for the CDR3: TGTGCCAGCAGTTCTTGGGACTCACTCGGCGAGCAGTACTTC. This translates into CASSSWDSLGEQYF.

The chain is built from TRBV25-1 and TRBJ2-7, with 9 nucleotides matching TRBD1. The CDR3 has 14 amino acids. Per germline, CDR1 MGHDK and CDR2 SYGVNS. J lost 2 bases, V lost 4 bases, and 3 bases had no gene match. DNA for the CDR3: TGTGCCAGCAGTGGCCGGGACAGGGCCTACGAGCAGTACTTC. It specifies CASSGRDRAYEQYF.

The chain links TRBV7-9 to TRBJ2-7; D is unresolved. V lost 3 bases and J 5 bases, leaving 11 bases between the germline ends. There are 13 residues in the CDR3. Germline V gene data show CDR1 as SEHNR and CDR2 as FQNEAQ (reference sequence). CDR3 sequence (DNA): TGTGCCAGCAGCTTGGCCCTTGCCGACGAGCAGTACTTC. The encoded protein is CASSLALADEQYF.

J is TRBJ2-1 and V is TRBV7-3, with D perhaps TRBD2 (6 bases). V was clipped by 5 bases and J by 2 bases, with 22 bases between them. There are 18 residues in the CDR3. Germline CDR1 is SGHTA and CDR2 is FQGTGA. Written as DNA, the CDR3 is TGTGCCAGCAGCCCAAACCGAGGTGGAGTAGCGGCCTACAATGAGCAGTTCTTC. Residues: CASSPNRGGVAAYNEQFF.

This clone appeared once. The genes are TRBV9 and TRBJ2-1, with D tentatively TRBD2 (5 bases). Trimming took 5 bases from V and 1 from J, leaving 10 bases between them. Germline-derived CDR1 and CDR2 are SGDLS and YYNGEE. CDR3 length: 14 residues. CDR3 protein: CASSEGQSYNEQFF. The CDR3, as DNA: TGTGCCAGCAGTGAGGGTCAATCCTACAATGAGCAGTTCTTC. The complete variable domain, with remaining parts taken from reference TRBV9 and TRBJ2-1, reads DSGVTQTPKHLITATGQRVTLRCSPRSGDLSVYWYQQSLDQGLQFLIQYYNGEERAKGNILERFSAQQFPDLHSELNLSSLELGDSALYFCASSEGQSYNEQFFGPGTRLTVL.

This chain joins TRBV18 and TRBJ2-5; maybe TRBD2 (6 bases). CDR3 length: 14 amino acids. Trimming took off 3 bases at V and 2 bases at J, with 10 bases between the two ends. The germline V gene has CDR1 KGHSH and CDR2 LQKENI. The CDR3: CASSPAGIQETQYF. Here the CDR3 DNA reads TGTGCCAGCTCACCCGCGGGGATTCAAGAGACCCAGTACTTC.

To note about this clone: The junction and the germline gene differ at one end; a read error may be behind it. J is TRBJ2-7 and V is TRBV7-9; D perhaps matches TRBD1 (6 bases). The length of the CDR3 is 12 residues. Germline loops: CDR1 SEHNR, CDR2 FQNEAQ (reference sequence). The CDR3 DNA follows: TGTTCCAGCAGCCTTGGGACAAGCGAGCAGTACTTC. Translated, it gives CSSSLGTSEQYF.

The chain has TRBV6-4 and TRBJ1-1; 9 nucleotides line up with TRBD1. The V gene's germline CDR1 is MRHNA and CDR2 SNTAGT. The CDR3 runs to 13 residues. Germline trimming cut 4 bases from V and 3 bases from J; bases unmatched to any gene: 0. CDR3 bases: TGTGCCAGCAGTGGGGACAGGGACACTGAAGCTTTCTTT. Its translation: CASSGDRDTEAFF.

The V and J genes are TRBV19 and TRBJ2-6; 8 bases are shared with TRBD1. This CDR3 spans 13 amino acids. CDR1 and CDR2 from the germline V gene are LNHDA and SQIVND (reference sequence). V dropped 7 bases and J dropped 10; count of bases not matched to a gene: 6. The CDR3 protein is CASNRGSVNVLTF. The CDR3 DNA is TGTGCCAGTAACAGGGGGTCGGTGAACGTCCTGACTTTC. The variable domain in full, completed from reference TRBV19 and TRBJ2-6, reads DGGITQSPKYLFRKEGQNVTLSCEQNLNHDAMYWYRQDPGQGLRLIYYSQIVNDFQKGDIAEGYSVSREKKESFPLTVTSAQKNPTAFYLCASNRGSVNVLTFGAGSRLTVL.

This clone was seen a handful of times. This sequence joins TRBV6-1 and TRBJ1-1; no clear D gene. Germline CDR1 is MNHNS and CDR2 is SASEGT. V was pared by 4 bases and J by 1 base, with 7 bases between. The CDR3 covers 13 residues. CDR3 sequence reads: CASSATANTEAFF. Written as DNA, the CDR3 is TGTGCCAGCAGTGCAACAGCGAACACTGAAGCTTTCTTT.

This clone has a handful of counts. This rearrangement joins TRBV27 to TRBJ1-5, with no clear D. CDR1 is MNHEY and CDR2 is SMNVEV in the germline V gene (reference sequence). The V end lost 2 bases, the J end lost 4 bases, and 6 bases lay between the germline ends. CDR3 length: 13 residues. As DNA, the CDR3 is TGTGCCAGCAGTTTAAGAGGAAATCAGCCCCAGCATTTT. It encodes CASSLRGNQPQHF.

Notes on this clone: A read error may account for a junction end that differs from germline. V and J are TRBV7-7 and TRBJ2-7, with D unclear. The germline gives CDR1 SSHAT, CDR2 FNYEAQ (reference sequence). CDR3 length: 16 residues. The DNA of the CDR3 is TGTGCTAGCAGCTCGACTCGAGGCACGGCGATCTACGAGCAGTACTTC. The encoded protein is CASSSTRGTAIYEQYF.

The chain has TRBV19 and TRBJ1-2; 9 bases map to TRBD1. Germline V gives CDR1 LNHDA, CDR2 SQIVND (reference sequence). The V and J ends lost 5 bases and 4 bases, in that order; junction bases with no gene match: 5. The CDR3 has 14 amino acids. CDR3 sequence reads: CASSPGQGFYGYTF. The CDR3 DNA follows: TGTGCCAGTAGTCCCGGACAGGGGTTCTATGGCTACACCTTC.

V is TRBV27 and J is TRBJ1-1; no firm D call. V lost 6 bases and J lost 2, with 7 bases in between. This CDR3 spans 12 amino acids. The germline V gene encodes CDR1 MNHEY and CDR2 SMNVEV (reference sequence). The CDR3 nucleotides are TGTGCCAGCAGCACCCTAAACACTGAAGCTTTCTTT. This encodes CASSTLNTEAFF.

The rearrangement joins TRBV12-5 to TRBJ2-1, with D unresolved. The germline V gene encodes CDR1 LGHNT and CDR2 FRNRAP. The CDR3 spans 14 residues. Trimming took off 2 bases at V and 8 bases at J, with 13 bases between the two ends. CDR3 in DNA: TGTGCTAGTGGTTTGATGGCTAGTTGGGATGAGCAGTTCTTC. Its translation is CASGLMASWDEQFF. Full variable domain (rest looked up from reference TRBV12-5 and TRBJ2-1): DARVTQTPRHKVTEMGQEVTMRCQPILGHNTVFWYRQTMMQGLELLAYFRNRAPLDDSGMPKDRFSAEMPDATLATLKIQPSEPRDSAVYFCASGLMASWDEQFFGPGTRLTVL.